Below, 16 T cell receptor beta chains from the same sample are listed, as sequenced in a study of patients and donors after allogeneic stem cell transplantation. TCRdb fed the RT-PCR reads into MiXCR, producing one record per CDR3 protein. Among 98,000 or so distinct CDR3 sequences, 35% were seen once, and the ten largest hold roughly 30%. The sequencing sample was made of blood, either unsorted or a sorted T cell fraction (not recorded which). These receptors were taken from a human donor who was either an allogeneic HSCT recipient or a stem cell or donor lymphocyte infusion donor (not recorded which). It is not recorded whose cells these are; they may come from a transplant donor.

This chain connects TRBV20-1 to TRBJ2-3; D remains ambiguous. CDR1 is DFQATT and CDR2 is SNEGSKA in the germline V gene (reference sequence). The CDR3 has 12 amino acids. V lost 3 bases and J lost 2, with 6 bases in between. CDR3 region: CSASVFTDTQYF. The CDR3 DNA is TGCAGTGCTAGCGTCTTCACAGATACGCAGTATTTT.

This chain uses TRBV4-2 with TRBJ2-7; either TRBD1 or TRBD2 may fit D (5 bases each). Germline V gene lookup returns CDR1 LGHNA and CDR2 YNFKEQ. The V gene lost 4 bases and the J gene lost 2 bases, with 12 bases spanning the gap. The CDR3 totals 14 residues. This chain's CDR3 is CASSPGTVAYEQYF. The CDR3 DNA is TGTGCCAGCAGCCCAGGGACGGTAGCCTACGAGCAGTACTTC.

The V call is TRBV29-1, the J call TRBJ1-2; 7 nucleotides agree with TRBD1. The CDR3 spans 13 residues. The germline CDR1 and CDR2 sequences are SQVTM and ANQGSEA. The J segment lost 0 bases and the V segment lost 6 bases, leaving 4 bases of the junction unmatched. CDR3: CSVRDRANYGYTF. The CDR3, as DNA: TGCAGCGTCCGGGACAGAGCTAACTATGGCTACACCTTC.

The chain uses TRBV11-2 and TRBJ2-5; TRBD2 aligns across 8 bases. Germline loops: CDR1 SGHAT, CDR2 FQNNGV. The CDR3 length is 15 residues. The trim removed 3 bases at V and 5 bases at J, leaving 8 bases unmatched. The CDR3 region has the DNA TGTGCCAGCAGCTTTTCCGGGAGGGATCTGGAGACCCAGTACTTC. The encoded protein is CASSFSGRDLETQYF.

This clonotype was seen only a few times. V and J are TRBV6-2 or TRBV6-3 and TRBJ1-5; TRBD1 matches at 9 bases. Germline V gives CDR1 MNHEY, CDR2 SVGEGT. CDR3 length: 13 residues. V shed 7 bases, J shed 6 bases, and the junction held 4 bases outside the gene matches. The DNA of the CDR3 is TGTGCCAGCACCGGACAGGGGAGTCAGCCCCAGCATTTT. Its translation: CASTGQGSQPQHF.

The J gene is TRBJ2-6, the V gene TRBV3-1; 8 positions agree with TRBD1. The V gene's germline CDR1 is LGHDT and CDR2 YNNKEL (reference sequence). V was pared by 4 bases and J by 7 bases, with 9 bases of the junction left unmatched. This CDR3 region has 16 residues. The CDR3 region is CASSRGQGALANVLTF. As DNA, the CDR3 is TGTGCCAGCAGCCGAGGACAGGGTGCTTTAGCCAACGTCCTGACTTTC.

The chain couples TRBV4-2 to TRBJ2-3, with TRBD2 identical over 10 bases. Germline V CDR1 and CDR2: LGHNA, YNFKEQ. V shed 0 bases, J shed 4 bases, and the junction held 7 bases outside the gene matches. There are 17 residues in the CDR3. The CDR3, as DNA: TGTGCCAGCAGCCAAGAAAAACTAGCGGGAAGGGCAGATACGCAGTATTTT. Protein product: CASSQEKLAGRADTQYF.

The genes are TRBV6-5 and TRBJ2-3; unclear D gene. Germline CDR1 MNHEY, CDR2 SVGAGI. V lost 6 bases and J lost 5, with 15 bases in between. The CDR3 sequence is 14 residues long. CDR3: CASRLLTLGDTQYF. The CDR3 DNA is TGTGCCAGCAGACTATTAACCCTGGGAGATACGCAGTATTTT.

V is TRBV12-3 or TRBV12-4 and J is TRBJ2-1; D uncertain. The CDR3 totals 13 residues. V was trimmed by 6 bases and J by 6 bases, leaving 12 bases between them. CDR3 loop: CASRNRPRNEQFF. DNA for the CDR3: TGTGCCAGCAGGAATAGGCCACGCAATGAGCAGTTCTTC.

The chain joins TRBV20-1 to TRBJ2-4; D is perhaps TRBD2 (6 bases). The CDR3 sequence is 15 residues long. V was trimmed by 6 bases and J by 0 bases, leaving 15 bases between them. Germline assignment: CDR1 DFQATT and CDR2 SNEGSKA (reference sequence). CDR3 sequence (DNA): TGCAGTGCGCCTGAGCGGGCTATAGCCAAAAACATTCAGTACTTC. Its protein product is CSAPERAIAKNIQYF.

CDR3 nucleotides: TGCAGCGTCTCGGGACAGGGAAATGGCTACACCTTC. Translating gives CSVSGQGNGYTF. The rearrangement links TRBV29-1 to TRBJ1-2; 9 nucleotides line up with TRBD1. Germline-derived CDR1 and CDR2 are SQVTM and ANQGSEA. V shed 6 bases, J shed 6 bases, and the junction held 5 bases outside the gene matches. This CDR3 is built from 12 residues.

The chain carries TRBV15 and TRBJ2-4; TRBD2 aligns across 13 bases. The CDR3 covers 17 residues. Germline trimming cut 1 base from V and 4 bases from J; bases unmatched to any gene: 4. CDR1 and CDR2 from the germline V gene are LNHNV and YYDKDF (reference sequence). The CDR3 DNA is TGTGCCACCAGCAGAGGGGGACTAGCGGGGCTAAAAAACATTCAGTACTTC. Residues: CATSRGGLAGLKNIQYF.

This clonotype was seen a handful of times. This chain uses TRBV4-3 with TRBJ1-1, with TRBD1 matching over 7 bases. Germline CDR1 reads LGHNA; CDR2 reads YSLEER. The CDR3 is 14 amino acids. J was trimmed by 4 bases and V by 4 bases; bases with no gene match: 6. CDR3 sequence: CASSRGQNPTEAFF. The CDR3 DNA reads TGCGCCAGCAGCCGGGGACAGAACCCCACTGAAGCTTTCTTT.

This rearrangement joins TRBV12-3 or TRBV12-4 to TRBJ2-3; D not resolved. The CDR3 length is 14 residues. V was shortened by 5 bases and J by 2 bases, with 11 bases between the two germline ends. The CDR3 is CASSADFLTDTQYF. The DNA for the CDR3 is TGTGCCAGCAGTGCCGACTTTCTCACAGATACGCAGTATTTT.

V gene TRBV6-2 or TRBV6-3 combines with J gene TRBJ2-1, with unresolved D. Germline V lookup: CDR1 MNHEY, CDR2 SVGEGT. This CDR3 spans 14 amino acids. The germline V and J ends were trimmed by 6 bases and 3 bases, with 12 bases remaining between them. The CDR3, as DNA: TGTGCCAGCAGACTAAGACACGTCTACAATGAGCAGTTCTTC. This codes for CASRLRHVYNEQFF.

The rearrangement uses TRBV30 and TRBJ2-3; no clear D gene. The CDR3 has 15 residues. Germline values: CDR1 GTSNPN, CDR2 SVGIG (reference sequence). The V gene lost 7 bases and the J gene lost 5 bases, with 22 bases spanning the gap. The CDR3 nucleotides read TGTGCCTCGGTGGGAACGGGCCCCCTGGGAGATACGCAGTATTTT. Its protein product is CASVGTGPLGDTQYF. The whole variable domain, remainder taken from reference TRBV30 and TRBJ2-3, is SQTIHQWPATLVQPVGSPLSLECTVEGTSNPNLYWYRQAAGRGLQLLFYSVGIGQISSEVPQNLSASRPQDRQFILSSKKLLLSDSGFYLCASVGTGPLGDTQYFGPGTRLTVL.